The clone carrying this T cell receptor (beta chain) was counted between two and nine times. The sample is drawn from a study of identical twins. TCRdb fed the 5' RACE reads into MiXCR, producing one record per CDR3 protein. Of roughly 490,000 distinct CDR3 sequences in the sample, roughly an eighth were seen once. The CDR3 consists of 16 residues. These records were also assigned to another study, of yellow fever vaccine responses in identical twins.

Sequenced sample: CD4+ T cells sorted from blood. This TCR came from a woman aged 18 to 35 in good health. The chain has TRBV21-1 and TRBJ2-7; the D call of TRBD2 is as the table states it, not checked on the DNA. TRBV21-1 is a pseudogene segment. This CDR3 is CASSKDDHEGGSEQYF. CDR3 bases: TGTGCCAGCAGCAAAGACGATCACGAAGGAGGATCCGAGCAGTACTTC.